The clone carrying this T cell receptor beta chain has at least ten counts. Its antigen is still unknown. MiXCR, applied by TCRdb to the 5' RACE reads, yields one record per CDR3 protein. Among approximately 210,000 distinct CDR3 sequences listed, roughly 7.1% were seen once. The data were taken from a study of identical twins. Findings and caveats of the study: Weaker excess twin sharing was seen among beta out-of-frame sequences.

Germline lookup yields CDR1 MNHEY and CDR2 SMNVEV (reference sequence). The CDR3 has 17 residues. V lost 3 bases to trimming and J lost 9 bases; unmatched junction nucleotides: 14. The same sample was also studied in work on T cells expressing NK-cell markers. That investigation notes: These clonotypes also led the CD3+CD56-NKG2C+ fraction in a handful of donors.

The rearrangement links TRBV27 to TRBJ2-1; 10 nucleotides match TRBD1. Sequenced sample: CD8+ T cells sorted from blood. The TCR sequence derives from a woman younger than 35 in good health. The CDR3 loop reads CASSLGPGTGDGFEQFF. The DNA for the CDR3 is TGTGCCAGCAGTTTGGGGCCCGGGACAGGGGATGGTTTTGAGCAGTTCTTC.